This T cell receptor (beta chain) comes out of a study of T cell repertoires in cytomegalovirus infection. Study-wide context: Public TCR beta signature analysis indicated the presence of both CMV infection and matching HLA type. General study findings and limits: The ex vivo response showed dominance by HLA-C-restricted CMV-specific TCR beta clonotypes. Frequencies of public TCR beta families were cumulated, and this identified carriers of CMV plus the relevant HLA.

V lost 5 bases and J lost 3; bases outside the gene matches: 6. Germline V gene data show CDR1 as DFQATT and CDR2 as SNEGSKA (reference sequence). This CDR3 comprises 13 residues. This clonotype was detected only a few times. Its antigen remains unidentified. Each CDR3 protein gets one entry after TCRdb re-called the reads with MiXCR. The sample includes about 680,000 distinct CDR3 sequences, approximately 24% of them seen just once. This clonotype was sampled from a human donor in good health (CMV status not recorded). Some clones in this sample may be carry-over from other donors' samples. Sample: CD8+ T cells from PBMCs. The rearrangement joins TRBV20-1 to TRBJ2-7; 8 nucleotides agree with TRBD2. In DNA, the CDR3 is TGCAGTGCTTTAAGACTAGCGCTCTACGAGCAGTACGTC. Translating gives CSALRLALYEQYV.